This note documents a single T cell receptor (beta chain) sequence. Trimming cost V 6 bases and J 4 bases, with 16 bases left between them. The CDR3 has 15 amino acids. Germline CDR1 and CDR2: MDHEN and SYDVKM. The data originate from a study of shared T cell receptors in the human thymus. Measured with immunoSEQ multiplex PCR; TCRdb has only the in-frame clones, and not every one. The sample has more than 550,000 clones, around 87% seen once. This sample also belongs to another study, concerning human thymus T cells. From that study: Serving as donors were healthy Finnish infants, each of whom was having open corrective surgery for congenital heart defects. V and J gene usage appeared biased in thymic and blood repertoires.

The material sequenced was thymocytes. The chain recombines TRBV28 with TRBJ1-5, with D hard to call. This sequence was found in a boy under three years old with a congenital heart defect. CDR3 nucleotide sequence: TGTGCCAGCAGCTCCCCGCGGGCAAAAAATCAGCCCCAGCATTTT. Translating gives CASSSPRAKNQPQHF.